Listed here is a single T cell receptor (beta chain). Its antigen is currently not known. At one end the junction does not follow the germline gene, possibly because of a read error. CDR1 and CDR2, per the germline V gene (reference sequence), are MNHEY and SMNVEV. The CDR3 runs 15 residues from the cysteine to the phenylalanine. The only DNA kept is the CDR3, 45 bases in frame from the first base. Donors were approximately 42 systemically healthy Caucasian individuals from Russia aged about 6 to 100 years. Each donor gave roughly 9 milliliters of peripheral blood, drawn into EDTA-treated Vacutainer tubes. Ficoll-Paque density-gradient centrifugation was used to isolate PBMCs, with at least 6 million obtained per sample. Trizol reagent was used to extract total RNA from the PBMCs, yielding at least 6 micrograms per sample. Naive CD45RAhigh/CD27high T cell percentages were measured by flow cytometry on a PBMC aliquot from every donor.

Libraries came from 5' RACE. The instrument given in TCRdb is Illumina HiSeq 2500. A second PCR of roughly 6 to 12 cycles was performed with a sample-barcoded 5' primer and a J-beta primer mix. A unique molecular identifier was introduced onto each TCR beta cDNA molecule by a template-switch 5' adaptor carrying 12 random nucleotides. Each sample yielded at least 2.5 million CDR3-containing paired-end reads. First-strand cDNA synthesis was performed from all RNA using the Mint cDNA synthesis kit, with priming by a TRBC-specific oligonucleotide. Following uracil-DNA glycosylase treatment, all cDNA underwent a first 18-cycle PCR with the universal primers M1SS and BC2_uni_R. In the authors' own workflow: For normalization, 1 million high-quality reads were randomly selected from each sample, with every read carrying a distinct molecular identifier. Instead of being binned into consensus sequences, reads that shared molecular identifiers were thrown out. MiTCR, with a Q25 quality threshold and the strictest error-elimination algorithm, was used for CDR3 identification, clonotype clustering and error correction. A nonparametric unseen species model with Euler transformation was used to estimate a lower bound on total TCR beta diversity. The raw public data were reprocessed by TCRdb itself: fastp quality trimming at Q25, MiXCR clonotype calling, in-frame beta chains only. Every distinct CDR3 protein forms one entry, paired with its most common genes and DNA. TCRdb assigned the V and J calls; the authors' analysis was not used. In all, the sample holds about 1.8 million distinct CDR3 sequences, and around 48% of those were seen once. The ten biggest clones cover over 2% of the sample.

The data originate from a study of blood T cells in healthy people across ages (dated by TCRdb to between 2014 and 2017). About the investigation overall: In model experiments, template switching captured roughly one uniquely barcoded TCR beta cDNA molecule for every two T cells. Age-related changes in TCR beta repertoire diversity were measured in the study by deep sequencing normalized with unique cDNA molecular identifiers. The donors were divided into four age groups: young (average around 16 years), middle-aged (about 40), aged (around 67) and long-lived (82). To avoid experimental bias, donors of different ages were randomly spread across the sequencing lanes. Two additional independent replicas of 1 million unique cDNA reads from the same blood draw were analyzed for two donors (one aged 18 to 30 and one aged 80 or older).

On the study overall, not on this receptor specifically: A strong correlation was found between observed TCR beta diversity and the percentage of naive T cells measured by flow cytometry. Observed TCR beta diversity per million T cells fell roughly linearly with age, and a significant reduction was already apparent by age approximately 40. Because donor CMV infection status was unknown, age-related changes in expanded clonotypes were potentially confounded. Estimates of total diversity based on one million sequenced T cells were regarded as lower bounds and as underestimates. Compared with the aged group, the long-lived group had more naive CD4+ T cells, fewer expanded clones and increased TCR diversity, a pattern suggesting age selection. Because profiling used bulk unsorted PBMCs, naive and antigen-experienced compartments could not be compared conclusively.

The clonotype originates from a woman in her 40s in good health. The sample taken for sequencing was blood. The chain is made from TRBV27 and TRBJ2-3; TRBD2 fits 9 bases in the junction. The CDR3 sequence is CASSSGSGGTDAQYF. The bases are TGTGCCAGCAGTTCCGGTAGCGGGGGCACAGATGCGCAGTATTTT.